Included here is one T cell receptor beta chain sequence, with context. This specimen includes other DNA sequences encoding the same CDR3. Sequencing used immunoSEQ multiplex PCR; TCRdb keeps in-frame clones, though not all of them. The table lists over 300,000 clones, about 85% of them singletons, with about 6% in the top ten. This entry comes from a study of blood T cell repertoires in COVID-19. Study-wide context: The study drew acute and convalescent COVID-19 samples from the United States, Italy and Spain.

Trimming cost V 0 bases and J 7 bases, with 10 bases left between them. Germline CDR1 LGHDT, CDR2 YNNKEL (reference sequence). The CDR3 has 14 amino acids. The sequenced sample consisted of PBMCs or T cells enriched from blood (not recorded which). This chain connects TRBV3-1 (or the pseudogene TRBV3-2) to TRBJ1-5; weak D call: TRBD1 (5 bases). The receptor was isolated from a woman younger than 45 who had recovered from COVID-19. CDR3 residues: CASSQDSRGQPQHF. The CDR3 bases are TGTGCCAGCAGCCAAGATAGTAGGGGACAGCCCCAGCATTTT.